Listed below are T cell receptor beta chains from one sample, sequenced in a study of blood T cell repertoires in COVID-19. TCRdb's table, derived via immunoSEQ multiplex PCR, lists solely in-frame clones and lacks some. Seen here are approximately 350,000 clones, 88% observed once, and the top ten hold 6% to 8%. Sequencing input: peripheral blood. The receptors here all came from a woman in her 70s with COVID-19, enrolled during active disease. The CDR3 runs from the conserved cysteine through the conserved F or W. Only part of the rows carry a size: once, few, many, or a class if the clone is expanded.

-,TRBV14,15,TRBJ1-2,CASSQNGLAGYGYTF
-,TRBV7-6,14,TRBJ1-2,CASSLDRWDYGYTF
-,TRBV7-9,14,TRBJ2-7,CASSLTGTAYEQYF
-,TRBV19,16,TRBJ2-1,CASSPRTGGRGNEQFF
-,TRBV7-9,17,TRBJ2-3,CASSISGGGPDTDTQYF
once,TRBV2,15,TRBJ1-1,CASSEQGTMNTEAFF
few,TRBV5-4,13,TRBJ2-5,CASSLKAEETQYF
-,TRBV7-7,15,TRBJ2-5,CASSPGTDLQETQYF
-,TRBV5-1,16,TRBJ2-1,CASSLYASGGYNEQFF
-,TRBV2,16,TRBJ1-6,CASSGAPTGVGSPLHF
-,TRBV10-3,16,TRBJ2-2,CAISARPADSAGELFF
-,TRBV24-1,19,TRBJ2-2,CATSDPGLAGGANTGELFF
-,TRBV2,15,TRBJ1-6,CASTQTGTYNSPLHF
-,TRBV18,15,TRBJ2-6,CASSPQNSGANVLTF
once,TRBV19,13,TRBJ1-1,CASSRRENTEAFF
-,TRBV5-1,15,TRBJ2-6,CASSPDGSGANVLTF